These 19 T cell receptor beta chains were all obtained from the same sample, sequenced in a study of T cell responses to AZD1222 COVID-19 vaccine. TCRdb's table, derived via immunoSEQ multiplex PCR, lists solely in-frame clones and lacks some. The sample yields about 130,000 clones, roughly 92% seen once. The source material was peripheral blood, sampled on day 0 of AZD1222 vaccination. The receptor set was obtained from an adult in good health.

The chain has TRBV7-8 and TRBJ2-7; D remains unclear. Germline CDR1 reads SGHVS; CDR2 reads FQNEAQ. V was cut by 1 base and J by 1 base, with 11 bases left in between. The CDR3 has 15 residues. CDR3 residues: CASSLGLQGSYEQYF. The DNA for the CDR3 is TGTGCCAGCAGCTTAGGTTTGCAAGGATCCTACGAGCAGTACTTC. The full variable domain, rest sourced from reference TRBV7-8 and TRBJ2-7, is GAGVSQSPRYKVAKRGQDVALRCDPISGHVSLFWYQQALGQGPEFLTYFQNEAQLDKSGLPSDRFFAERPEGSVSTLKIQRTQQEDSAVYLCASSLGLQGSYEQYFGPGTRLTVT.

The chain uses TRBV25-1 and TRBJ1-2; D possibly corresponds to TRBD1 (5 bases). The CDR3 contains 13 residues. Germline assignment: CDR1 MGHDK and CDR2 SYGVNS. V was pared by 6 bases and J by 3 bases, with 11 bases between. In nucleotides, the CDR3 is TGTGCCAGCAGAGGGGTAACAGACTATGGCTACACCTTC. It codes for CASRGVTDYGYTF.

This clone was found once. This chain uses TRBV27 with TRBJ1-2; 7 bases are a match to TRBD1. The CDR3 runs to 15 residues. Germline loops: CDR1 MNHEY, CDR2 SMNVEV (reference sequence). Trimming cost V 6 bases and J 1 base; bases outside gene matches: 8. CDR3 bases: TGTGCCAGCAGGGCGACAGGGAACTTTAACTATGGCTACACCTTC. This codes for CASRATGNFNYGYTF.

The chain combines TRBV6-1 with TRBJ2-1; D is unresolved. V gave up 3 bases and J gave up 7 bases, with 7 bases separating them. CDR3 length: 12 amino acids. Germline V gives CDR1 MNHNS, CDR2 SASEGT. CDR3 sequence (DNA): TGTGCCAGCAGTGACCCCCAAAATGAGCAGTTCTTC. Encoded protein: CASSDPQNEQFF.

The CDR3 reads CASSLEGGRRHIQYF. The CDR3 DNA reads TGTGCCAGCAGTTTAGAGGGGGGCCGGAGGCACATTCAGTACTTC. J is TRBJ2-4 and V is TRBV28; either TRBD1 or TRBD2 may supply D (6 bases each). The V gene lost 2 bases and the J gene lost 8 bases, with 16 bases spanning the gap. CDR3 length: 15 amino acids. Looked up from germline, CDR1 is MDHEN and CDR2 is SYDVKM.

This chain uses TRBV24-1 with TRBJ2-2; D is unclear. Germline values: CDR1 KGHDR, CDR2 SFDVKD. The CDR3 contains 14 residues. The germline V and J ends were trimmed by 2 bases and 5 bases, with 8 bases remaining between them. This CDR3 is CATSDSPRTGELFF. The CDR3 region has the DNA TGTGCCACCAGTGATTCCCCGAGGACCGGGGAGCTGTTTTTT.

The V and J genes are TRBV28 and TRBJ2-3; D is unclear. CDR1 and CDR2 from the germline V gene are MDHEN and SYDVKM. V was clipped by 5 bases and J by 2 bases, with 11 bases between them. The CDR3 has 14 amino acids. The CDR3: CASSIFQITDTQYF. Here the CDR3 DNA reads TGTGCCAGCAGTATCTTCCAGATCACAGATACGCAGTATTTT.

J is TRBJ2-7 and V is TRBV5-6; weak D call: TRBD1 (6 bases). V lost 4 bases to trimming and J lost 1 base, with 9 bases between them. Looked up from germline, CDR1 is SGHDT and CDR2 is YYEEEE. The CDR3 runs to 13 residues. The CDR3 DNA follows: TGTGCCAGCAGCGGCGGACAGTCCTACGAGCAGTACTTC. Translation gives CASSGGQSYEQYF.

This chain links TRBV28 with TRBJ1-3, with D unclear. Per the germline V gene, CDR1 is MDHEN and CDR2 is SYDVKM. CDR3 size: 13 residues. V lost 5 bases and J 1 base, leaving 6 bases between the germline ends. CDR3 DNA sequence: TGTGCCAGCAGTACCTCATCTGGAAACACCATATATTTT. It codes for CASSTSSGNTIYF.

This clone has only one observation. The chain uses TRBV20-1 and TRBJ2-3; no definite D call. CDR1 and CDR2 from the germline V gene are DFQATT and SNEGSKA (reference sequence). This CDR3 is 11 amino acids long. The V and J ends lost 3 bases and 3 bases respectively, with 4 bases between them. This CDR3 is CSASATDTQYF. CDR3 nucleotide sequence: TGCAGTGCTAGCGCAACAGATACGCAGTATTTT.

V gene TRBV5-6 combines with J gene TRBJ1-2, with D possibly matching TRBD1 (5 bases). CDR1 and CDR2 (germline): SGHDT, YYEEEE. The V gene lost 4 bases and the J gene lost 8 bases, with 21 bases spanning the gap. The CDR3 has 15 residues. The DNA for the CDR3 is TGTGCCAGCAGCCTTAACACGGACAAGAGGGAGGGCTACACCTTC. Its translation: CASSLNTDKREGYTF.

In its sample, this clone was seen once. The genes are TRBV10-3 and TRBJ2-1; 11 bases are a match to TRBD2. The V segment lost 6 bases and the J segment 5 bases; nucleotides outside the gene matches: 6. The CDR3 runs 15 residues. In germline, CDR1 is ENHRY, CDR2 SYGVKD. The CDR3 region has the DNA TGTGCCATCAGGGGGACTAGCGGAAATCACAATGAGCAGTTCTTC. The encoded protein is CAIRGTSGNHNEQFF.

V and J are TRBV11-1 and TRBJ1-1, with a possible D match to TRBD1 (6 bases). The ends were cut back, 3 bases at V and 0 bases at J, with 14 bases in the middle. CDR1 is SGHAT and CDR2 is FQDESV in the germline V gene (reference sequence). The CDR3 totals 16 residues. The CDR3, as DNA: TGTGCCAGCAGCTTCGCTCAACAGGGCATGAACACTGAAGCTTTCTTT. Amino acid sequence: CASSFAQQGMNTEAFF.

The V call is TRBV7-9, the J call TRBJ1-2; tentative D call: TRBD1 (5 bases). In germline, CDR1 is SEHNR, CDR2 FQNEAQ (reference sequence). The germline V and J ends were trimmed by 7 bases and 3 bases, with 6 bases remaining between them. The CDR3 has 11 amino acids. CDR3 sequence reads: CASIGDYGYTF. The CDR3 DNA reads TGTGCCAGCATAGGGGACTATGGCTACACCTTC.

This clone was recorded only once. This chain joins TRBV24-1 and TRBJ2-1; no definite D call. The V and J ends lost 4 bases and 6 bases respectively, with 18 bases between them. This CDR3 comprises 16 residues. CDR1 is KGHDR and CDR2 is SFDVKD in the germline V gene. For the CDR3, the DNA is TGTGCCACCAGTGACCAGGTATCCCCGATTGGCAATGAGCAGTTCTTC. Its protein product is CATSDQVSPIGNEQFF.

The V and J genes are TRBV4-2 and TRBJ1-5; tentatively, D is TRBD1 (5 bases). Germline loops: CDR1 LGHNA, CDR2 YNFKEQ. V dropped 4 bases and J dropped 5 bases, with 18 bases sitting between them. This CDR3 has 16 residues. The CDR3 is CASSPGGSALDQPQHF. The CDR3, as DNA: TGTGCCAGCAGCCCTGGGGGGTCGGCCCTAGATCAGCCCCAGCATTTT.

The rearrangement links TRBV7-9 to TRBJ2-5; D is unresolved. The CDR3 is made up of 14 amino acids. Trimming cost V 5 bases and J 7 bases, with 17 bases left between them. Germline V gene data show CDR1 as SEHNR and CDR2 as FQNEAQ (reference sequence). CDR3 sequence: CASSPRSTGGTQYF. The CDR3 DNA reads as TGTGCCAGCAGCCCCCGCAGTACCGGCGGGACCCAGTACTTC.

This clone occurred once. The chain joins TRBV5-1 to TRBJ1-4, with TRBD1 matching 7 bases. Germline loops: CDR1 SGHRS, CDR2 YFSETQ. The length of the CDR3 is 15 residues. V lost 3 bases, J lost 2 bases, and 4 bases stayed unmatched. The CDR3 nucleotides read TGCGCCAGCAGCTGGGGACAGCATACTAATGAAAAACTGTTTTTT. Its translation: CASSWGQHTNEKLFF.

Only one count was recorded for this clone. The chain has TRBV6-6 and TRBJ1-3; TRBD1 is a possible D gene (5 bases). V was shortened by 7 bases and J by 9 bases, with 16 bases between the two germline ends. This CDR3 region has 13 residues. CDR1 and CDR2 (germline): MNHNY, SVGAGI (reference sequence). The CDR3: CASTPDSLGTIYF. The CDR3 DNA reads as TGTGCCAGCACCCCAGACAGCCTTGGCACCATATATTTT.